The rows below give T cell receptor beta chains drawn from one sample of a study of blood T cell repertoires in COVID-19. The assay was immunoSEQ multiplex PCR, and TCRdb's table has in-frame clones only and misses some. In the table there are tens of thousands of clones, 88% of which are singletons. Specimen: peripheral blood. These receptors were obtained from a man aged 50 or older with active COVID-19. CDR3s include the opening cysteine and the closing phenylalanine or tryptophan. Each record gives: clone size, D gene, V gene, J gene, CDR3 protein, CDR3 DNA. D genes are given only for firm matches. Clone size is shown for a subset of rows, as once, few, many or a class of expanded clone.

>-|-|TRBV27|TRBJ2-7
CASSFRVIRGTTYEQYF
TGTGCCAGCAGTTTCAGAGTCATAAGAGGGACAACCTACGAGCAGTACTTC
>-|TRBD1|TRBV6-6|TRBJ1-3
CASSRQGATSGNTIYF
TGTGCCAGCAGTCGACAGGGGGCAACCTCTGGAAACACCATATATTTT
>-|-|TRBV18|TRBJ1-5
CASSRSKGGNQPQHF
TGTGCCAGCTCCCGATCGAAGGGGGGGAATCAGCCCCAGCATTTT
>-|TRBD1|TRBV27|TRBJ2-6
CASSWDRVPGANVLTF
TGTGCCAGCAGTTGGGACAGGGTGCCAGGGGCCAACGTCCTGACTTTC
>-|-|TRBV21-1|TRBJ2-7
CASSKAVGRRPGRLSKQYF
TGTGCCAGCAGCAAAGCAGTAGGGAGGAGGCCTGGTCGCCTTTCGAAGCAGTACTTC
>-|-|TRBV4-2|TRBJ2-3
CASSQDGGGITDTQYF
TGTGCCAGCAGCCAAGATGGTGGGGGGATCACAGATACGCAGTATTTT
>-|TRBD1|TRBV9|TRBJ2-2
CASSVDPRGQGANTGELFF
TGTGCCAGCAGCGTAGACCCAAGGGGGCAGGGGGCGAACACCGGGGAGCTGTTTTTT
>-|TRBD1|TRBV6-5|TRBJ1-5
CASSYFQGEQPQHF
TGTGCCAGCAGTTACTTCCAGGGGGAACAGCCCCAGCATTTT
>-|-|TRBV7-3|TRBJ2-1
CASSLRGSDRYNEQFF
TGTGCCAGCAGCTTAAGAGGTTCTGACCGGTACAATGAGCAGTTCTTC
>-|TRBD1|TRBV15|TRBJ1-1
CATSRPGTEEKAFF
TGTGCCACCAGCCGTCCCGGGACAGAAGAGAAAGCTTTCTTT
>-|-|TRBV27|TRBJ2-7
CASSFGGNSYEQYF
TGTGCCAGCAGTTTTGGGGGGAACTCCTACGAGCAGTACTTC
>-|TRBD1|TRBV12-3/TRBV12-4|TRBJ1-2
CASSLRTGGSYTF
TGTGCCAGCAGTTTAAGGACAGGGGGCTCATACACCTTC
>-|-|TRBV6-6|TRBJ1-5
CASSYSGTGGQPQHF
TGTGCCAGCAGTTACTCGGGTACAGGCGGCCAGCCCCAGCATTTT
>-|-|TRBV20-1|TRBJ1-1
CSTVENTEAFF
TGCAGCACCGTAGAGAACACTGAAGCTTTCTTT
>-|TRBD2|TRBV13|TRBJ2-7
CASSLRFSSGLYEQYF
TGTGCCAGCAGCTTACGATTCTCTAGCGGCCTCTACGAGCAGTACTTC
>-|-|TRBV4-1|TRBJ1-2
CASSQGARGSGYTF
TGCGCCAGCAGCCAAGGGGCCCGGGGAAGTGGCTACACCTTC
>-|-|TRBV7-2|TRBJ1-3
CASSLSAGAYSGNTIYF
TGTGCCAGCAGCTTATCGGCAGGGGCCTATTCTGGAAACACCATATATTTT
>-|TRBD1|TRBV6-5|TRBJ1-6
CASSSDRGDSPLHF
TGTGCCAGCAGCTCCGACAGGGGTGATTCACCCCTCCACTTT
>-|TRBD2|TRBV20-1|TRBJ2-3
CSASGALAGVRDTQYF
TGCAGTGCTAGTGGGGCTCTAGCGGGAGTTAGAGATACGCAGTATTTT
>-|TRBD1|TRBV5-4|TRBJ1-1
CASSSRDRGGRNTEAFF
TGTGCCAGCAGCTCCCGGGACAGGGGTGGTAGGAACACTGAAGCTTTCTTT
>-|-|TRBV19|TRBJ1-5
CASSMGQSDQPQHF
TGTGCCAGTAGTATGGGGCAGAGCGATCAGCCCCAGCATTTT
>-|-|TRBV6-5|TRBJ1-1
CASSYSVTLNTEAFF
TGTGCCAGCAGTTACTCGGTGACTTTGAACACTGAAGCTTTCTTT
>-|-|TRBV3-1/TRBV3-2|TRBJ2-3
CASSQEPGESDTQYF
TGTGCCAGCAGCCAAGAGCCGGGGGAATCAGATACGCAGTATTTT
>-|-|TRBV21-1|TRBJ1-1
CASSKLKQENAEAFF
TGTGCCAGCAGCAAATTAAAACAGGAAAATGCTGAAGCTTTCTTT
>-|-|TRBV7-2|TRBJ1-2
CASARANYGYTF
TGTGCCAGCGCCCGCGCTAACTATGGCTACACCTTC
>-|-|TRBV5-1|TRBJ2-1
CASSLKGVGRAVRYNEQFF
TGCGCCAGCAGCTTGAAAGGGGTCGGCAGGGCGGTAAGGTACAATGAGCAGTTCTTC
>-|-|TRBV7-9|TRBJ1-1
CASSHTDSPNTEAFF
TGTGCCAGCAGCCATACGGACAGCCCGAACACTGAAGCTTTCTTT
>-|TRBD1|TRBV18|TRBJ1-1
CASSPLRQGAVTEAFF
TGTGCCAGCTCACCACTCAGACAGGGGGCGGTCACTGAAGCTTTCTTT
>-|TRBD1|TRBV5-1|TRBJ1-4
CASSLTTGSEKLFF
TGCGCCAGCAGCCTCACGACAGGGTCGGAAAAACTGTTTTTT
>-|TRBD2|TRBV19|TRBJ2-4
CASSMAAGTSGGIKNIQYF
TGTGCCAGTAGTATGGCCGCCGGGACTAGCGGGGGGATCAAAAACATTCAGTACTTC
>medium-sized|TRBD1|TRBV29-1|TRBJ2-7
CSADDQGADEQYF
TGCAGCGCTGATGATCAGGGGGCGGACGAGCAGTACTTC
>-|-|TRBV5-1|TRBJ2-3
CASRVDFGQHRRGREEADTQYF
TGCGCCAGCAGGGTAGATTTTGGACAGCACCGAAGGGGGCGGGAGGAAGCAGATACGCAGTATTTT
>-|TRBD1|TRBV6-5|TRBJ1-2
CASSYGTGNGYTF
TGTGCCAGCAGTTACGGGACAGGGAATGGCTACACCTTC
>-|-|TRBV6-2/TRBV6-3|TRBJ2-3
CASSFPSTDTQYF
TGTGCCAGCAGTTTCCCTAGCACAGATACGCAGTATTTT
>once|TRBD2|TRBV4-1|TRBJ2-3
CASSQEATASGFTDTQYF
TGCGCCAGCAGCCAAGAGGCTACCGCTAGCGGGTTCACAGATACGCAGTATTTT
>-|-|TRBV6-5|TRBJ1-4
CASSSTGLQGREKLFF
TGTGCCAGCAGTTCGACTGGGCTCCAGGGGCGGGAAAAACTGTTTTTT
>-|-|TRBV10-1|TRBJ2-4
CASSGGTSKNIQYF
TGCGCCAGCAGTGGCGGGACTTCCAAAAACATTCAGTACTTC
>-|-|TRBV9|TRBJ2-1
CASSVDLALAEQFF
TGTGCCAGCAGCGTAGACTTGGCCCTAGCGGAGCAGTTCTTC
>-|-|TRBV6-2/TRBV6-3|TRBJ2-1
CASSYAGLFPYNEQFF
TGTGCCAGCAGTTACGCAGGGTTGTTCCCCTACAATGAGCAGTTCTTC
>-|-|TRBV5-4|TRBJ2-3
CASSLRGGTDTQYF
TGTGCCAGCAGCTTGCGCGGGGGCACAGATACGCAGTATTTT
>-|-|TRBV18|TRBJ2-5
CASSPGMETQYF
TGTGCCAGCTCCCCCGGGATGGAGACCCAGTACTTC
>-|TRBD1|TRBV28|TRBJ1-1
CASSSPTGWNTEAFF
TGTGCCAGCAGTTCCCCGACAGGGTGGAACACTGAAGCTTTCTTT
>-|TRBD1|TRBV7-2|TRBJ2-1
CASSLEGLQGNEQFF
TGTGCCAGCAGCTTAGAGGGTCTACAGGGGAATGAGCAGTTCTTC